These 18 T cell receptor beta chains were all obtained from the same sample, sequenced in a study of T-cell memory formation after mild COVID-19. TCRdb reprocessed the 5' RACE reads with MiXCR, giving one entry per CDR3 protein. Here the sample spans under 300,000 distinct CDR3 sequences, 7.5% to 10% being singletons. Sample: PBMCs or a T cell subset sorted from them (not recorded which). These receptors were taken from a young man who had mild COVID-19 (a few samples of this study predate the infection). Cell type and time point are not known.

The rearrangement links TRBV5-4 to TRBJ2-7; D call uncertain. V was shortened by 4 bases and J by 2 bases, with 10 bases between the two germline ends. CDR1 SGHNT and CDR2 YYREEE come from the germline V gene (reference sequence). CDR3 length equals 13 residues. The CDR3 nucleotides are TGTGCCAGCAGCCCGTCTCCCACCTACGAGCAGTACTTC. Its translation: CASSPSPTYEQYF.

This chain joins TRBV20-1 and TRBJ2-7, with 9 nucleotides matching TRBD2. Germline V gives CDR1 DFQATT, CDR2 SNEGSKA (reference sequence). This CDR3 spans 16 amino acids. With 6 bases clipped from V and 7 bases from J, the junction kept 19 bases outside the gene matches. The CDR3 spells CSALPINAGGPPEQYF. CDR3 DNA sequence: TGCAGTGCCTTACCCATCAACGCGGGGGGGCCACCTGAGCAGTACTTC.

This clonotype has just a few counts. The chain links TRBV6-5 to TRBJ2-7, with TRBD2 matching 9 bases. The germline CDR1 and CDR2 sequences are MNHEY and SVGAGI. The ends lost 6 bases at V and 6 bases at J; junction bases unmatched: 12. This CDR3 is 15 amino acids long. The CDR3 spells CASRSSGETTAEQYV. CDR3 DNA sequence: TGTGCCAGCAGATCTAGCGGGGAGACTACGGCCGAGCAGTACGTC.

This rearrangement joins TRBV20-1 to TRBJ2-7; 10 bases match TRBD1. Germline CDR1 and CDR2: DFQATT and SNEGSKA (reference sequence). The CDR3 totals 14 residues. The junction had 6 bases not matched to a gene; V was cut back by 1 base and J by 6 bases. This CDR3 is CSARVRDRGSEQYF. CDR3 DNA sequence: TGCAGTGCTAGAGTTCGGGACAGGGGTTCCGAGCAGTACTTC.

J is TRBJ2-7 and V is TRBV12-3 or TRBV12-4, with D uncertain. The CDR3 consists of 12 residues. Between the trimmed V and J ends, which lost 1 base and 7 bases, there was a span of 8 bases. CDR3 coding DNA: TGTGCCAGCAGTTTAGGTCCTTGGGAGCAGTACTTC. Its translation is CASSLGPWEQYF.

This clonotype was detected a few times. The chain links TRBV5-6 to TRBJ1-1; unclear D gene. The CDR3 spans 11 residues. CDR1 and CDR2 (germline): SGHDT, YYEEEE. Deletions cut 1 base from V and 7 bases from J, with 5 bases between. CDR3: CASSLQHEAFF. CDR3 coding DNA: TGTGCCAGCAGCTTGCAACATGAAGCTTTCTTT.

In its sample, this clonotype was seen a few times. The chain employs TRBV20-1 and TRBJ1-1; 7 positions match TRBD1. Germline values: CDR1 DFQATT, CDR2 SNEGSKA (reference sequence). The CDR3 totals 16 residues. V trimming: 2 bases; J trimming: 5 bases; junction bases outside the gene matches: 14. The CDR3, as DNA: TGCAGTGCTAGACCCCGCCGACAGGGAGTCGTGACTGAAGCTTTCTTT. Amino acids: CSARPRRQGVVTEAFF.

The chain is built from TRBV5-1 and TRBJ2-7; tentative D call: TRBD1 (6 bases). CDR3 length equals 14 residues. Trimming took off 4 bases at V and 5 bases at J, with 16 bases between the two ends. Germline loops: CDR1 SGHRS, CDR2 YFSETQ. CDR3 DNA: TGCGCCAGCAGCCAGAATGGCAGGGGAAACGAGCAGTACGTC. Translated, it gives CASSQNGRGNEQYV.

The V gene is TRBV4-1, the J gene TRBJ2-2; unclear D gene. This CDR3 spans 14 amino acids. Deletions cut 3 bases from V and 2 bases from J, with 7 bases between. Germline values: CDR1 MGHRA, CDR2 YSYEKL. The CDR3 DNA reads as TGCGCCAGCAGCCAGACGGTAAACACCGGGGAGCTGTTTTTT. The encoded protein is CASSQTVNTGELFF.

This clonotype was found many times. V is TRBV5-1 and J is TRBJ2-3; TRBD1 aligns across 7 bases. Germline loops: CDR1 SGHRS, CDR2 YFSETQ. Trimming cost V 4 bases and J 5 bases; bases outside gene matches: 13. The CDR3 covers 16 residues. CDR3 sequence: CASSLSRDRGLDTQYF. In DNA form, the CDR3 reads TGCGCCAGCAGCCTTTCCCGGGACAGAGGACTAGATACGCAGTATTTT. The entire variable domain, with the rest obtained from reference TRBV5-1 and TRBJ2-3, is as follows: KAGVTQTPRYLIKTRGQQVTLSCSPISGHRSVSWYQQTPGQGLQFLFEYFSETQRNKGNFPGRFSGRQFSNSRSEMNVSTLELGDSALYLCASSLSRDRGLDTQYFGPGTRLTVL.

The table lists this clonotype with a few counts. CDR3 loop: CASSQDWNEQYF. The CDR3 bases are TGTGCCAGCAGCCAGGACTGGAACGAGCAGTACTTC. The chain has TRBV7-9 and TRBJ2-7, with a tentative D call TRBD2 (5 bases). Trimming left V 5 bases short and J 5 bases short, with 10 bases between. CDR3 length: 12 amino acids. Germline CDR1 SEHNR, CDR2 FQNEAQ (reference sequence).

This clonotype was observed a single time. This sequence joins TRBV5-1 and TRBJ2-7; no definite D call. Trimming cost V 4 bases and J 1 base, with 12 bases left between them. Germline loops: CDR1 SGHRS, CDR2 YFSETQ. There are 14 residues in the CDR3. In nucleotides, the CDR3 is TGCGCCAGCAGCCCCCAGCCCGAATCCTACGAGCAGTACTTC. Translation: CASSPQPESYEQYF.

The chain is built from TRBV9 and TRBJ2-3, with D possibly matching TRBD1 (6 bases). The CDR3 is 15 residues long. Trimming took off 6 bases at V and 6 bases at J, with 20 bases between the two ends. Germline V lookup: CDR1 SGDLS, CDR2 YYNGEE. The CDR3 bases are TGTGCCAGCACGGTTAGCAGGGGAATGTGGGATACGCAGTATTTT. Translating gives CASTVSRGMWDTQYF. The variable domain in full, completed from reference TRBV9 and TRBJ2-3, reads DSGVTQTPKHLITATGQRVTLRCSPRSGDLSVYWYQQSLDQGLQFLIQYYNGEERAKGNILERFSAQQFPDLHSELNLSSLELGDSALYFCASTVSRGMWDTQYFGPGTRLTVL.

The CDR3 reads CASSLPSAGASYEQYV. The DNA for the CDR3 is TGTGCCAGCAGCTTGCCGTCGGCGGGGGCTTCCTACGAGCAGTACGTC. The rearrangement joins TRBV5-7 to TRBJ2-7, with D possibly being TRBD2 (7 bases). TRBV5-7 carries the ORF label, with uncertain function. CDR3 size: 16 residues. V was cut by 1 base and J by 1 base, with 15 bases left in between.

This clonotype was recorded a few times. The chain links TRBV6-2 or TRBV6-3 to TRBJ2-3, with TRBD2 matching 8 bases. Trimming took 6 bases from V and 0 from J; bases not matched to a gene: 11. This CDR3 is built from 17 residues. Germline V gene data show CDR1 as MNHEY and CDR2 as SVGEGT. CDR3 nucleotides: TGTGCCAGCAGCCCAGCGGGGGCCGGGCCAAGCACAGATACGCAGTATTTT. This encodes CASSPAGAGPSTDTQYF.

The sample holds a few counts of this clonotype. V usage is TRBV18 and J usage is TRBJ2-7; D not resolved. The V gene's germline CDR1 is KGHSH and CDR2 LQKENI. The germline V and J ends were trimmed by 3 bases and 4 bases, with 13 bases remaining between them. CDR3 length equals 14 residues. DNA for the CDR3: TGTGCCAGCTCACCTTCCGGAGCAGCTTACGAGCAGTACTTC. It translates to CASSPSGAAYEQYF.

The J gene is TRBJ2-5, the V gene TRBV14; D may be TRBD1 (6 bases). CDR1 is SGHDN, CDR2 FVKESK, per germline. The CDR3 totals 13 residues. The V end lost 3 bases, the J end lost 7 bases, and 12 bases lay between the germline ends. CDR3: CASSHQGSGTQYF. In DNA, the CDR3 is TGTGCCAGCAGCCATCAGGGGTCCGGGACCCAGTACTTC. Full variable domain (missing parts from reference TRBV14 and TRBJ2-5): EAGVTQFPSHSVIEKGQTVTLRCDPISGHDNLYWYRRVMGKEIKFLLHFVKESKQDESGMPNNRFLAERTGGTYSTLKVQPAELEDSGVYFCASSHQGSGTQYFGPGTRLLVL.

This clonotype was counted a few times. The V call is TRBV5-1, the J call TRBJ1-1; D is uncertain. Trimming took 4 bases from V and 3 from J, leaving 16 bases between them. The CDR3 consists of 15 residues. The germline V gene has CDR1 SGHRS and CDR2 YFSETQ. CDR3 residues: CASSPRGMGDTEAFF. The CDR3 coding sequence is TGCGCCAGCAGCCCCCGAGGCATGGGCGACACTGAAGCTTTCTTT.